This T cell receptor beta chain was found in a study of T cell changes during pregnancy in multiple sclerosis. Here immunoSEQ multiplex PCR was the method, and the copy in TCRdb shows in-frame clones only, minus some. The table has approximately 39,000 clones, 85% to 95% seen once. Germline lookup yields CDR1 SNHLY and CDR2 FYNNEI. Trimming removed 4 bases from V and 6 bases from J, with 12 bases in between. This CDR3 is built from 13 residues. Material: PBMCs (not recorded whether the cells were cultured). The V and J genes are TRBV2 and TRBJ2-5; D tentatively fits TRBD1 or TRBD2 (6 bases each). The clonotype originates from a female donor with multiple sclerosis, enrolled in a pregnancy study. CDR3 in amino acids: CASSAEGGKTQYF. The DNA of the CDR3 is TGTGCCAGCAGTGCGGAAGGGGGGAAGACCCAGTACTTC.